The 30 T cell receptor beta chains listed next were all sequenced from one sample in a study of Ad26.COV2.S vaccination and SARS-CoV-2 variants. Sequencing was performed with immunoSEQ multiplex PCR; in TCRdb, only in-frame clones are kept and a portion is missing. This sample has hundreds of thousands of clones; approximately 86% occur once, and the top ten carry about 10%. The treatment here: over 15 received Ad26.COV2.S at low or high dose, single or two shots; about 5 received placebo; per-sample allocation not given. Repertoires come from day 63 after the first vaccine or placebo injection. The sample was peripheral blood, taken in a trial of Ad26.COV2.S vaccine versus placebo. The receptors shown here come from a person aged 18-60 years who received the Ad26.COV2.S COVID-19 vaccine or a placebo.

This chain connects TRBV6-5 to TRBJ2-2; 9 positions match TRBD1. V shed 9 bases, J shed 5 bases, and the junction held 10 bases outside the gene matches. The CDR3 is made up of 15 amino acids. The germline CDR1 and CDR2 sequences are MNHEY and SVGAGI. The CDR3 DNA follows: TGTGCCAGTTGTATGGGGACAGGGAGGACCGGGGAGCTGTTTTTT. Translating it yields CASCMGTGRTGELFF.

The chain links TRBV5-1 to TRBJ2-7; D may match TRBD1 or TRBD2 (5 bases each). Per germline, CDR1 SGHRS and CDR2 YFSETQ. V was clipped by 1 base and J by 2 bases, with 10 bases between them. This CDR3 region has 14 residues. For the CDR3, the DNA is TGCGCCAGCAGCTTGAGGGGTAGCGCCTACGAGCAGTACTTC. The encoded protein is CASSLRGSAYEQYF.

This clone appeared a single time. The genes are TRBV7-8 and TRBJ2-7, with 10 bases lining up with TRBD2. The V and J ends lost 2 bases and 2 bases, in that order; junction bases with no gene match: 6. Germline V gives CDR1 SGHVS, CDR2 FQNEAQ. The CDR3 is 16 amino acids. The DNA for the CDR3 is TGTGCCAGCAGCTTATTTGCTAGCGGGAGTGCCTACGAGCAGTACTTC. Translated: CASSLFASGSAYEQYF.

The genes are TRBV6-5 and TRBJ2-7; D not resolved. V lost 5 bases to trimming and J lost 4 bases, with 18 bases between them. Germline-derived CDR1 and CDR2 are MNHEY and SVGAGI. This CDR3 region has 15 residues. The CDR3 protein is CASSPPAQVGYEQYF. In DNA form, the CDR3 reads TGTGCCAGCAGTCCCCCGGCGCAGGTCGGTTACGAGCAGTACTTC.

This clone was seen once. The rearrangement joins TRBV6-5 to TRBJ1-2; TRBD1 might be the D (6 bases). V lost 10 bases, J lost 4 bases, and 13 bases lay in between. CDR3 size: 12 residues. Per germline, CDR1 MNHEY and CDR2 SVGAGI. The CDR3 is CATSQGPYGYTF. As DNA, the CDR3 is TGTGCCACAAGTCAGGGGCCCTATGGCTACACCTTC.

The V call is TRBV6-5, the J call TRBJ2-2, with 10 bases identical to TRBD1. V shed 6 bases, J shed 5 bases, and the junction held 6 bases outside the gene matches. There are 15 residues in the CDR3. The germline gives CDR1 MNHEY, CDR2 SVGAGI. DNA of the CDR3: TGTGCCAGCAGACCGGGACAGGGGATAACCGGGGAGCTGTTTTTT. It codes for CASRPGQGITGELFF.

V usage is TRBV24-1 and J usage is TRBJ2-1; D remains ambiguous. V lost 0 bases and J 7 bases, leaving 9 bases between the germline ends. This CDR3 contains 14 residues. The V gene's germline CDR1 is KGHDR and CDR2 SFDVKD. The CDR3 sequence: CATSDLLDSNEQFF. The DNA of the CDR3 is TGTGCCACCAGTGATTTGCTGGATAGTAATGAGCAGTTCTTC.

This chain uses TRBV28 with TRBJ2-7, with 8 bases fitting TRBD2. Germline CDR1 reads MDHEN; CDR2 reads SYDVKM. The length of the CDR3 is 12 residues. Trimming took 7 bases from V and 8 from J; bases not matched to a gene: 7. The CDR3 DNA is TGTGCCAGCACTAGTTCGGGGGGGAAGCAGTACTTC. Residues: CASTSSGGKQYF.

The rearrangement links TRBV12-3 or TRBV12-4 to TRBJ1-1, with D unresolved. Trimming left V 2 bases short and J 7 bases short, with 11 bases between. The CDR3 length is 13 residues. CDR3 bases: TGTGCCAGCAGTTTAAATGGCAAAATTGAAGCTTTCTTT. This codes for CASSLNGKIEAFF.

V is TRBV11-2 and J is TRBJ2-1; 9 bases fit TRBD2. The CDR3 has 15 amino acids. Germline-derived CDR1 and CDR2 are SGHAT and FQNNGV. Unmatched junction bases numbered 7, after V lost 6 bases and J lost 4 bases. The CDR3 spells CASRYLAGTYNEQFF. In nucleotides, the CDR3 is TGTGCCAGCAGGTATCTAGCGGGAACGTACAATGAGCAGTTCTTC.

This rearrangement joins TRBV25-1 to TRBJ1-2; no clear D gene. Germline V lookup: CDR1 MGHDK, CDR2 SYGVNS. CDR3 size: 12 residues. Trimming removed 5 bases from V and 8 bases from J, with 12 bases in between. CDR3: CASSTAKGGYTF. The CDR3 region has the DNA TGTGCCAGCAGTACGGCTAAGGGAGGCTACACCTTC.

This chain links TRBV4-2 with TRBJ2-4; 10 bases fit TRBD1. V shed 1 base and J 6 bases; nucleotides not matched to a gene: 3. The CDR3 has 15 amino acids. CDR1 and CDR2 (germline): LGHNA, YNFKEQ. Here the CDR3 reads CASSQGRDRGNIQYF. In DNA, the CDR3 is TGTGCCAGCAGCCAAGGCCGGGACAGGGGAAACATTCAGTACTTC.

The V call is TRBV11-2, the J call TRBJ2-5; TRBD1 agrees at 8 bases. This CDR3 comprises 14 residues. V lost 5 bases to trimming and J lost 2 bases; unmatched junction nucleotides: 4. Germline CDR1 is SGHAT and CDR2 is FQNNGV. CDR3 amino acids: CASSQDRGQETQYF. The CDR3 nucleotides are TGTGCCAGCAGCCAAGACAGGGGACAAGAGACCCAGTACTTC.

Points on this clone: Other DNA sequences within the sample encode an identical CDR3. The chain has TRBV11-3 and TRBJ2-1; the D is unclear. Germline CDR1 SGHNT, CDR2 YENEEA. V was trimmed by 5 bases and J by 4 bases, leaving 6 bases between them. The CDR3 has 12 amino acids. This chain's CDR3 is CASSQSYNEQFF. The DNA for the CDR3 is TGTGCCAGCAGCCAGTCTTACAATGAGCAGTTCTTC.

The chain combines TRBV7-9 with TRBJ1-1, with unresolved D. The germline V gene encodes CDR1 SEHNR and CDR2 FQNEAQ (reference sequence). V was clipped by 0 bases and J by 0 bases, with 5 bases between them. This CDR3 region has 14 residues. The CDR3 bases are TGTGCCAGCAGCTTAGCCGAGTTGAACACTGAAGCTTTCTTT. It is translated as CASSLAELNTEAFF.

The genes are TRBV3-1 (or the pseudogene TRBV3-2) and TRBJ2-7; a weak D match, TRBD2 (6 bases). The CDR3 consists of 12 residues. V lost 6 bases to trimming and J lost 4 bases, with 10 bases between them. The germline V gene encodes CDR1 LGHDT and CDR2 YNNKEL (reference sequence). Written as DNA, the CDR3 is TGTGCCAGCAGGGGGGGTAGTTACGAGCAGTACTTC. As protein: CASRGGSYEQYF.

The table lists this clone with a count of one. The chain links TRBV11-2 to TRBJ1-4; 7 bases are a match to TRBD1. The CDR3 loop spans 18 amino acids. Germline V lookup: CDR1 SGHAT, CDR2 FQNNGV. V dropped 0 bases and J dropped 3; count of bases not matched to a gene: 10. The chain's CDR3 is CASSLDWPGGTANEKLFF. As DNA, the CDR3 is TGTGCCAGCAGCTTAGATTGGCCAGGGGGTACGGCTAATGAAAAACTGTTTTTT.

This clone was detected a few times. CDR3 sequence: CASSPGLAGVYEQYF. CDR3 sequence (DNA): TGTGCCAGCAGTCCGGGACTAGCGGGGGTCTACGAGCAGTACTTC. This rearrangement joins TRBV2 to TRBJ2-7; 14 nucleotides agree with TRBD2. The germline gives CDR1 SNHLY, CDR2 FYNNEI. The ends lost 5 bases at V and 3 bases at J; junction bases unmatched: 3. This CDR3 is built from 15 residues.

The V call is TRBV24-1, the J call TRBJ2-1; possible D gene TRBD1, 5 bases. CDR3 length: 15 amino acids. Trimming pared 3 bases from V and 5 bases from J, leaving 13 bases between. Germline V gene data show CDR1 as KGHDR and CDR2 as SFDVKD. CDR3 loop: CATSDRQRPNNEQFF. The CDR3 region has the DNA TGTGCCACCAGTGATAGACAGAGACCCAACAATGAGCAGTTCTTC.

This chain joins TRBV19 and TRBJ2-6; 8 positions match TRBD1. With V trimmed by 7 bases and J by 0 bases, 8 bases remained unmatched. From germline, CDR1 is LNHDA and CDR2 SQIVND (reference sequence). The CDR3 consists of 17 residues. The CDR3 nucleotides are TGTGCCAGTAATAGGGGACAGGTTAACTCTGGGGCCAACGTCCTGACTTTC. Translation: CASNRGQVNSGANVLTF.

A single count supports this clone. The CDR3: CASSEDGSNQPQHF. The CDR3 DNA sequence: TGTGCCAGCAGTGAAGATGGGAGCAATCAGCCCCAGCATTTT. V is TRBV6-1 and J is TRBJ1-5, with D hard to call. The CDR3 is made up of 14 amino acids. In germline, CDR1 is MNHNS, CDR2 SASEGT. V lost 1 base to trimming and J lost 1 base, with 5 bases between them.

V and J are TRBV19 and TRBJ1-4; TRBD1 matches 7 bases. The CDR3 length is 16 residues. Per the germline V gene, CDR1 is LNHDA and CDR2 is SQIVND (reference sequence). Trimming cost V 6 bases and J 2 bases; bases outside gene matches: 9. Written as DNA, the CDR3 is TGTGCCAGTAGCCATACTCTGACAGGGACTAATGAAAAACTGTTTTTT. Protein product: CASSHTLTGTNEKLFF.

This clone has a handful of counts. The chain couples TRBV5-6 to TRBJ2-7, with D unclear. The V end was cut by 0 bases, the J end by 3 bases, with 4 bases between. Germline loops: CDR1 SGHDT, CDR2 YYEEEE. The CDR3 runs 12 residues. This CDR3 is CASSLGGYEQYF. CDR3 nucleotide sequence: TGTGCCAGCAGCTTGGGTGGCTACGAGCAGTACTTC.

The chain is built from TRBV7-2 and TRBJ1-5, with D possibly being TRBD1 (5 bases). The germline gives CDR1 SGHTA, CDR2 FQGNSA. Between the trimmed V and J ends, which lost 5 bases and 0 bases, there was a span of 11 bases. This CDR3 is 15 amino acids long. CDR3 region: CASSPRTYSNQPQHF. CDR3 bases: TGTGCCAGCAGCCCCCGGACATATAGCAATCAGCCCCAGCATTTT.

V and J are TRBV5-1 and TRBJ2-1, with D perhaps assigned TRBD1 or TRBD2 (5 bases each). The V end lost 2 bases, the J end lost 2 bases, and 8 bases lay between the germline ends. The CDR3 covers 14 residues. Looked up from germline, CDR1 is SGHRS and CDR2 is YFSETQ. The CDR3 here is CASSFGDPYNEQFF. CDR3 nucleotides: TGCGCCAGCAGCTTCGGGGACCCCTACAATGAGCAGTTCTTC.

For the CDR3, the DNA is TGTGCCAGCAGCCCCGCGGGCTTAGAGCTGTTTTTT. As protein: CASSPAGLELFF. This chain uses TRBV12-3 or TRBV12-4 with TRBJ1-4; D gene unclear. The CDR3 spans 12 residues. V was clipped by 6 bases and J by 14 bases, with 16 bases between them.

The rearrangement links TRBV4-2 to TRBJ1-3; D possibly corresponds to TRBD1 (6 bases). V dropped 8 bases and J dropped 2 bases, with 16 bases sitting between them. Germline CDR1 and CDR2: LGHNA and YNFKEQ. The CDR3 contains 15 residues. The CDR3 spells CASGQSPGAGNTIYF. The CDR3 DNA reads TGTGCCAGCGGACAGTCTCCGGGCGCTGGAAACACCATATATTTT.

In this sample, this clone turned up once. The CDR3 sequence: CSVEVADSYLYEQYF. CDR3 nucleotide sequence: TGCAGCGTTGAAGTTGCTGACAGTTATCTCTACGAGCAGTACTTC. The genes are TRBV29-1 and TRBJ2-7; TRBD1 is a possible D gene (5 bases). The germline V gene encodes CDR1 SQVTM and CDR2 ANQGSEA. Trimming pared 1 base from V and 3 bases from J, leaving 16 bases between. The CDR3 covers 15 residues.

The chain carries TRBV24-1 and TRBJ2-1; D gene uncertain. This CDR3 has 12 residues. V was cut by 4 bases and J by 4 bases, with 4 bases left in between. Germline V gene lookup returns CDR1 KGHDR and CDR2 SFDVKD. The CDR3 reads CATSDLYNEQFF. CDR3 DNA sequence: TGTGCCACCAGTGACCTTTACAATGAGCAGTTCTTC.

The rearrangement links TRBV28 to TRBJ2-2, with TRBD1 identical over 9 bases. J lost 3 bases, V lost 8 bases, and 7 bases had no gene match. There are 15 residues in the CDR3. Looked up from germline, CDR1 is MDHEN and CDR2 is SYDVKM. CDR3 loop: CASRSQGADTGELFF. CDR3 sequence (DNA): TGTGCCAGCCGGTCACAGGGGGCCGACACCGGGGAGCTGTTTTTT.